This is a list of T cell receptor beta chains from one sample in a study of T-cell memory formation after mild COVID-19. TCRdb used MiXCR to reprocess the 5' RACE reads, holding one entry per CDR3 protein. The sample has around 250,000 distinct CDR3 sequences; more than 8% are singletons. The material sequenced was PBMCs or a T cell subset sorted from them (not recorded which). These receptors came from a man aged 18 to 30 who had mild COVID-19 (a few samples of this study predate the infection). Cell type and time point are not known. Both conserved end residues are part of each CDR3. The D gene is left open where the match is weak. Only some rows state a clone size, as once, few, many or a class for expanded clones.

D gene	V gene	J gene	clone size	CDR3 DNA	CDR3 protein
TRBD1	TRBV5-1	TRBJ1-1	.	TGCGCCAGCAGCTGGACAGGTCGGGGATCCACTGAAGCTTTCTTT	CASSWTGRGSTEAFF
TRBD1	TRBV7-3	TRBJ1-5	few	TGTGCCAGCAGCATTCGGGCAGGGGGCTGTCAGCCCCAGCATTTT	CASSIRAGGCQPQHF
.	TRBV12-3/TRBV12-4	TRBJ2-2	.	TGTGCCAGCAGTGTCGACACGAACACCGGGGAGCTGTTTTTT	CASSVDTNTGELFF
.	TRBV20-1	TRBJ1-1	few	TGCAGTGCTAGGCGGGCAGGGCTATCGAACACTGAAGCTTTCTTT	CSARRAGLSNTEAFF
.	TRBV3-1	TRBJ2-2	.	TGTGCCAGCAGCCAAGCAGGGGCGGCCGGGGAGCTGTTTTTT	CASSQAGAAGELFF
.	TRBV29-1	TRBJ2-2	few	TGCAGCGTTGAATCTGTTTCTCACACCGGGGAGCTGTTTTTT	CSVESVSHTGELFF
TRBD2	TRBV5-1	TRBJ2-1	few	TGCGCCAGCAGGGCCGACCAGCGGGGGGGCGGTGAGCAGTTCTTC	CASRADQRGGGEQFF
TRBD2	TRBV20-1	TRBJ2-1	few	TGCAGTGCTACCTGGACTAGCAGCCATGAGCAGTTCTTC	CSATWTSSHEQFF
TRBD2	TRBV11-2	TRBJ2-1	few	TGTGCCAGCAGCCCCCGATGGACTAGCGGGGCCAGCTCCTACAATGAGCAGTTCTTC	CASSPRWTSGASSYNEQFF
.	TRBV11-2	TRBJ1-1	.	TGTGCCAGCAGCTTAGAGGGTTTGGAGGCTTTCTTT	CASSLEGLEAFF
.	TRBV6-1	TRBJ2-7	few	TGTGCCAGCAGTAACCCAGGGTCATACGAGCAGTACTTC	CASSNPGSYEQYF
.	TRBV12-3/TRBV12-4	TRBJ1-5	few	TGTGCCAGCAGTTTTTCGGGTTTCAATCAGCCCCAGCATTTT	CASSFSGFNQPQHF
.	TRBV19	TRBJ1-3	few	TGTGCCAGTCGGACGGTCTCTGGAAACACCATATATTTT	CASRTVSGNTIYF
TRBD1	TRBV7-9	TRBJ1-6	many	TGTGCCAGCAGCTTGAGAGGGGGCGATAATTCACCCCTCCACTTT	CASSLRGGDNSPLHF
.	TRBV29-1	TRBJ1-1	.	TGCAGCGTTGGGGGGCAACTGAACACTGAAGCTTTCTTT	CSVGGQLNTEAFF
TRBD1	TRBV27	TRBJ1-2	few	TGTGCCAGCAGAATCAGGACAGGGGCCTATGGCTACACCTTC	CASRIRTGAYGYTF
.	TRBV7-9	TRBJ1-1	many	TGTGCCAGCAGTCGTGTGGTGGCCGAAGCTTTCTTT	CASSRVVAEAFF
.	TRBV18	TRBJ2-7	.	TGTGCCAGCTCCAGGGTTGAGGAAGAGCAGTACTTC	CASSRVEEEQYF
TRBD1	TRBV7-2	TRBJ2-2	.	TGTGCCAGCAGCAGACAGGGTTGGAACGGGGAGCTGTTTTTT	CASSRQGWNGELFF
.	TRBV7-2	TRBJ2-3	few	TGTGCCAGCAGCCTCGGCGTGGGCGGGACAGATACGCAGTATTTT	CASSLGVGGTDTQYF
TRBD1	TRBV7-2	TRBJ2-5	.	TGTGCCAGCAGCTTTGACAGGGGGCGAAAGGAGACCCAGTACTTC	CASSFDRGRKETQYF
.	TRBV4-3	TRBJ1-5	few	TGCGCCAGCAGCCAAGAATGGCATAGCAATCAGCCCCAGCATTTT	CASSQEWHSNQPQHF
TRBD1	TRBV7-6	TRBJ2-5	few	TGTGCCAGCAGTTTAGGGACAGGGGGCAGTGAGACCCAGTACTTC	CASSLGTGGSETQYF
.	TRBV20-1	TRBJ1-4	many	TGCAGTGCTAAGGGGGGTCCCAATGAAAAACTGTTTTTT	CSAKGGPNEKLFF
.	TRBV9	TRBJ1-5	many	TGTGCCAGCAGCGTAGGCGACGGACTTGGGCCCCAGCATTTT	CASSVGDGLGPQHF
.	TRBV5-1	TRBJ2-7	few	TGCGCCAGCAGCTTGGTTGGCCCTAAATACGAGCAGTACTTC	CASSLVGPKYEQYF
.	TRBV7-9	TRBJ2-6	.	TGTGCCAGCAGCTCCAGGGTGGCCTCTGGGGCCAACGTCCTGACTTTC	CASSSRVASGANVLTF
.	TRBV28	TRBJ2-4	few	TGTGCCAGCAGTTTTGGCCTTCTAGCCAAAAACATTCAGTACTTC	CASSFGLLAKNIQYF
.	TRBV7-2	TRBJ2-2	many	TGTGCCAGCAGCTTTTTGTTCCCAGGTTCGGCCGGGGAGCTGTTTTTT	CASSFLFPGSAGELFF
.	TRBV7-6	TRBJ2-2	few	TGTGCCAGCAGCTTAAGGTCCGGGGAAAACACCGGGGAGCTGTTTTTT	CASSLRSGENTGELFF
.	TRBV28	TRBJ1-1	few	TGTGCCAGCAGCCCTTACAGGGATTCTGAAGCTTTCTTT	CASSPYRDSEAFF
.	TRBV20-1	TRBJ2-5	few	TGCAGTGCTCGGACTGGGGGGACGCAAGATTTGACCCAGTACTTC	CSARTGGTQDLTQYF
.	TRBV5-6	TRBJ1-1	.	TGTGCCAGCAGCAGGACAGAGCTGAACACTGAAGCTTTCTTT	CASSRTELNTEAFF
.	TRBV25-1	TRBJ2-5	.	TGTGCCAGCAGTGCCCCGGGTCGGGATAGCAGATATCAAGAGACCCAGTACTTC	CASSAPGRDSRYQETQYF
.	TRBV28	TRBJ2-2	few	TGTGCCAGCAGTGGACACAAGACCGGGGAGCTGTTTTTT	CASSGHKTGELFF
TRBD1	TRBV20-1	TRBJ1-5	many	TGCAGTGCTCGGGACAGGGAGGCTCAGCCCCAGCATTTT	CSARDREAQPQHF
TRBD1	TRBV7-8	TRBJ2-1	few	TGTGCCAGCAGCTTAGCCCACAGGGGGCTTGATGAGCAGTTCTTC	CASSLAHRGLDEQFF
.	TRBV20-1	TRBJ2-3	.	TGCAGTGCTAGGTCGAGTCGAGGAGGCACAGATACGCAGTATTTT	CSARSSRGGTDTQYF
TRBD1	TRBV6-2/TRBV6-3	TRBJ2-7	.	TGTGCCAGCAGTTACAACAGGGGGCGCGAGCAGTACTTC	CASSYNRGREQYF
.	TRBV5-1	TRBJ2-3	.	TGCGCCAGCAGCTTGGCAGGAGACCTCCTTGATACGCAGTATTTT	CASSLAGDLLDTQYF
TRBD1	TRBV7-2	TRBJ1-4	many	TGTGCCAGCAGCATAGAGACAGGGGTTGGTGAAAAACTGTTTTTT	CASSIETGVGEKLFF
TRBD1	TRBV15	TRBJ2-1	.	TGTGCCACCAGCAGAGGGTCAGGGGGCCCCTACAATGAGCAGTTCTTC	CATSRGSGGPYNEQFF
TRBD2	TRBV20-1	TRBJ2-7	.	TGCAGTGCTAGTGGGGGGGTTAGGCAGTACTTC	CSASGGVRQYF
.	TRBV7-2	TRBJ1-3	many	TGTGCCAGCAGCTTAGTGGGGGCGGCGAGTGGAAACACCATATATTTT	CASSLVGAASGNTIYF
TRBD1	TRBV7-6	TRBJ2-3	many	TGTGCCAGCAGCGCATCTTCCCCCTGGACAGGGATGGTGTCGAGGTTGGGCAATACGCAGTATTTT	CASSASSPWTGMVSRLGNTQYF
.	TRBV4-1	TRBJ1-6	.	TGCGCCAGCAGCCAACGACAGGACTCCTATAATTCACCCCTCCACTTT	CASSQRQDSYNSPLHF
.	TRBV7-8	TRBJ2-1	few	TGTGCCAGCAGCTCCCAACCCCCAAAGAATGAGCAGTTCTTC	CASSSQPPKNEQFF
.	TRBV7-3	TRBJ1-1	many	TGTGCCAGCAGCTTAAATGCCGCGAAAATGGGCACTGAAGCTTTCTTT	CASSLNAAKMGTEAFF
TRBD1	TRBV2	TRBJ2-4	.	TGTGCCAGCAAATCTTCTAGGGACAGATACATTCAGTACTTC	CASKSSRDRYIQYF
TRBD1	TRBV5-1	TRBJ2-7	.	TGCGCCAGCAGCGCGACAGGGGGCTACGAGCAGTACTTC	CASSATGGYEQYF
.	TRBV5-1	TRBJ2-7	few	TGCGCCAGCAGCTTGCGGGCAGCTCGGTCTACCTACGAGCAGTACTTC	CASSLRAARSTYEQYF
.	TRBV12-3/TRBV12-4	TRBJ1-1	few	TGTGCCAGCAGTTTAGCGCGCTGGGAGGTCTTCTTT	CASSLARWEVFF
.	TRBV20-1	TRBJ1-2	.	TGCAGTGCTAGTTTGGCAGGCTATGGCTACACCTTC	CSASLAGYGYTF
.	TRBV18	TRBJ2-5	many	TGTGCCAGCTCACCAAGAGCTGCCGGCGAAGAGACCCAGTACTTC	CASSPRAAGEETQYF